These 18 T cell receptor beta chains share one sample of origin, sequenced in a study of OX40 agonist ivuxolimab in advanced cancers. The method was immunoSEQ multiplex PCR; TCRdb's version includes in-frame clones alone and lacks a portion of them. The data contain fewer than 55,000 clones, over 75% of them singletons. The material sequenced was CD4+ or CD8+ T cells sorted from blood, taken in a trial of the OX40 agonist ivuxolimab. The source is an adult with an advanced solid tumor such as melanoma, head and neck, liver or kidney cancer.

This CDR3 is CASSLSGGTEAFF. CDR3 sequence (DNA): TGTGCCAGCAGCTTAAGTGGGGGAACTGAAGCTTTCTTT. The chain employs TRBV11-2 and TRBJ1-1, with D possibly TRBD1 on 5 matching bases. With 2 bases removed from V and 5 bases from J, the gap between germline ends came to 9 bases. Germline CDR1 is SGHAT and CDR2 is FQNNGV. The CDR3 runs to 13 residues.

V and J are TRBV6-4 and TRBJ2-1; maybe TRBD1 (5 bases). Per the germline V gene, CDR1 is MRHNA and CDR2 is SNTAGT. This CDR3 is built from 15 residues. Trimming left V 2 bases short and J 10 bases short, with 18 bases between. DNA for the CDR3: TGTGCCAGCAGTGACGGTCGGCAGGGTTTCGGCGAGCAGTTCTTC. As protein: CASSDGRQGFGEQFF.

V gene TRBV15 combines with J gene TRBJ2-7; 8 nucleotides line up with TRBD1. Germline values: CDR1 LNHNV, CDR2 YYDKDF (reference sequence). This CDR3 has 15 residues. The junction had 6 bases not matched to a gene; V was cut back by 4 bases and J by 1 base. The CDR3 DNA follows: TGTGCCACCAGCAAAGGACAGGGTGGATCCTACGAGCAGTACTTC. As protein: CATSKGQGGSYEQYF.

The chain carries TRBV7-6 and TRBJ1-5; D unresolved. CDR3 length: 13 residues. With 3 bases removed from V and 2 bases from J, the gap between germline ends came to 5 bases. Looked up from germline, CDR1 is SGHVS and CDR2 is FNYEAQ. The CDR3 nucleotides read TGTGCCAGCAGCTTCTCGGGCAATCAGCCCCAGCATTTT. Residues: CASSFSGNQPQHF.

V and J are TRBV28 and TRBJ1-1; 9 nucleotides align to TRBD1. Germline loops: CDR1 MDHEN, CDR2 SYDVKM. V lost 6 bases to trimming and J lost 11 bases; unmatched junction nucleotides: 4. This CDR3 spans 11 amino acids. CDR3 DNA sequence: TGTGCCAGCAGATACGGGACAGGGGCTTTCTTT. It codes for CASRYGTGAFF.

DNA for the CDR3: TGTGCCTGGAGTGTAAACGTCGGCCCGCAAGAGACCCAGTACTTC. Its protein is CAWSVNVGPQETQYF. This chain uses TRBV30 with TRBJ2-5; D is undetermined. CDR3 length equals 15 residues. The germline gives CDR1 GTSNPN, CDR2 SVGIG (reference sequence). Between the trimmed V and J ends, which lost 0 bases and 2 bases, there was a span of 13 bases.

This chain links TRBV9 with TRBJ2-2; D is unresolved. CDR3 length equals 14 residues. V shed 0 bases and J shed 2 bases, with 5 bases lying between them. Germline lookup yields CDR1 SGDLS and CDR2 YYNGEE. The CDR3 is CASSVGLNTGELFF. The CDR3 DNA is TGTGCCAGCAGCGTAGGGCTCAACACCGGGGAGCTGTTTTTT.

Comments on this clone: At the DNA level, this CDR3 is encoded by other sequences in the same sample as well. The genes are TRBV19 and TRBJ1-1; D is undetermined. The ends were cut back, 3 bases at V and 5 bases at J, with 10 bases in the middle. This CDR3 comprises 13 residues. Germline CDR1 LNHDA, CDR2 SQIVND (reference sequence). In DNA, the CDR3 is TGTGCCAGTAGTATTGGACCAGATACTGAAGCTTTCTTT. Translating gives CASSIGPDTEAFF.

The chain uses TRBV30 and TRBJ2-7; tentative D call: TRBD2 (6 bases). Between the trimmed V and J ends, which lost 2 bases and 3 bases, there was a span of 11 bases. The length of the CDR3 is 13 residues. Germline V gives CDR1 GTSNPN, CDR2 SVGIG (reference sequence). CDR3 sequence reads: CAWSNTGGYEQYF. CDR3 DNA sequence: TGTGCCTGGAGTAATACCGGGGGCTACGAGCAGTACTTC.

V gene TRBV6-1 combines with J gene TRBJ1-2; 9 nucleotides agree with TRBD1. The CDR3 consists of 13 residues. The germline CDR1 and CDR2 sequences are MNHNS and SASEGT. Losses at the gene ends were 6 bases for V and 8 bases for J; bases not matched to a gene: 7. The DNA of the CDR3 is TGTGCCAGCAGACAGGGACAGGGTAAAGGCTACACCTTC. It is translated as CASRQGQGKGYTF.

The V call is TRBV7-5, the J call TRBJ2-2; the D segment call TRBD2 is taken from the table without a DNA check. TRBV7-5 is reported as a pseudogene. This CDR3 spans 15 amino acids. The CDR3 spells CARSQGLACTGELFF. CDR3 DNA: TGTGCCAGAAGCCAGGGACTAGCGTGCACCGGGGAGCTGTTTTTT.

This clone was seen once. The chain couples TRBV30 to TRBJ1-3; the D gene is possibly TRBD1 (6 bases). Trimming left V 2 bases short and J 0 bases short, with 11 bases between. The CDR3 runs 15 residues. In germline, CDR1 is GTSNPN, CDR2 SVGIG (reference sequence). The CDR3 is CAWSRGTSSGNTIYF. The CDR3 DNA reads TGTGCCTGGAGTAGGGGGACCAGCTCTGGAAACACCATATATTTT. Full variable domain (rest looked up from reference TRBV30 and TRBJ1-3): SQTIHQWPATLVQPVGSPLSLECTVEGTSNPNLYWYRQAAGRGLQLLFYSVGIGQISSEVPQNLSASRPQDRQFILSSKKLLLSDSGFYLCAWSRGTSSGNTIYFGEGSWLTVV.

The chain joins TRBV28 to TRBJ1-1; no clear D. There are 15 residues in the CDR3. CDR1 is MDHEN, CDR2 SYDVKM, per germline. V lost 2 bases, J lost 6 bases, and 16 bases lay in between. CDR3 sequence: CASSLAPEQSPEAFF. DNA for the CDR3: TGTGCCAGCAGTTTAGCGCCCGAGCAGTCCCCTGAAGCTTTCTTT.

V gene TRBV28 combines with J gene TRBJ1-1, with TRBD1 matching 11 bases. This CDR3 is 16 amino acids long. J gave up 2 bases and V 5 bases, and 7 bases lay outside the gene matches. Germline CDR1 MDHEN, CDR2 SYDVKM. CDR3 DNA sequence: TGTGCCAGCAGTCGGTGGACAGGGGGCGGCAACACTGAAGCTTTCTTT. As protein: CASSRWTGGGNTEAFF.

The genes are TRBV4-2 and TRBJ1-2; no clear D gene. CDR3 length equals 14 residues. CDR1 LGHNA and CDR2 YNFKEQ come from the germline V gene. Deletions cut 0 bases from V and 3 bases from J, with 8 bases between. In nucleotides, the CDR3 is TGTGCCAGCAGCCAAGATAATAATTACTATGGCTACACCTTC. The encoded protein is CASSQDNNYYGYTF.

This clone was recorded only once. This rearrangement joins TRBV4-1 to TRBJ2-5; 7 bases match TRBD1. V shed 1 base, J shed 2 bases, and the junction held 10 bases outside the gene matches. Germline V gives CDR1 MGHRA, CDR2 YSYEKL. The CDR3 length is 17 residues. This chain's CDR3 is CASSQGRDRHTQETQYF. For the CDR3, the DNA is TGCGCCAGCAGCCAAGGACGGGACAGACACACTCAAGAGACCCAGTACTTC.

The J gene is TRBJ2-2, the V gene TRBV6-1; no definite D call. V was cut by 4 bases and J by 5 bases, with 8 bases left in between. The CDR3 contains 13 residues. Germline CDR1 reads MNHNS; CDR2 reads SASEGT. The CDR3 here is CASSALVTGELFF. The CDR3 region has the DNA TGTGCCAGCAGTGCCCTTGTGACCGGGGAGCTGTTTTTT.

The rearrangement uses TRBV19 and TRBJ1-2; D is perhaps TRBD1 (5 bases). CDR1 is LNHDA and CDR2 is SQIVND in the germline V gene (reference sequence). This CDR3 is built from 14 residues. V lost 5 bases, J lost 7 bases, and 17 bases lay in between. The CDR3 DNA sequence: TGTGCCAGTAGTTCACAACCAGCGGGGGGTGGCTACACCTTC. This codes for CASSSQPAGGGYTF.